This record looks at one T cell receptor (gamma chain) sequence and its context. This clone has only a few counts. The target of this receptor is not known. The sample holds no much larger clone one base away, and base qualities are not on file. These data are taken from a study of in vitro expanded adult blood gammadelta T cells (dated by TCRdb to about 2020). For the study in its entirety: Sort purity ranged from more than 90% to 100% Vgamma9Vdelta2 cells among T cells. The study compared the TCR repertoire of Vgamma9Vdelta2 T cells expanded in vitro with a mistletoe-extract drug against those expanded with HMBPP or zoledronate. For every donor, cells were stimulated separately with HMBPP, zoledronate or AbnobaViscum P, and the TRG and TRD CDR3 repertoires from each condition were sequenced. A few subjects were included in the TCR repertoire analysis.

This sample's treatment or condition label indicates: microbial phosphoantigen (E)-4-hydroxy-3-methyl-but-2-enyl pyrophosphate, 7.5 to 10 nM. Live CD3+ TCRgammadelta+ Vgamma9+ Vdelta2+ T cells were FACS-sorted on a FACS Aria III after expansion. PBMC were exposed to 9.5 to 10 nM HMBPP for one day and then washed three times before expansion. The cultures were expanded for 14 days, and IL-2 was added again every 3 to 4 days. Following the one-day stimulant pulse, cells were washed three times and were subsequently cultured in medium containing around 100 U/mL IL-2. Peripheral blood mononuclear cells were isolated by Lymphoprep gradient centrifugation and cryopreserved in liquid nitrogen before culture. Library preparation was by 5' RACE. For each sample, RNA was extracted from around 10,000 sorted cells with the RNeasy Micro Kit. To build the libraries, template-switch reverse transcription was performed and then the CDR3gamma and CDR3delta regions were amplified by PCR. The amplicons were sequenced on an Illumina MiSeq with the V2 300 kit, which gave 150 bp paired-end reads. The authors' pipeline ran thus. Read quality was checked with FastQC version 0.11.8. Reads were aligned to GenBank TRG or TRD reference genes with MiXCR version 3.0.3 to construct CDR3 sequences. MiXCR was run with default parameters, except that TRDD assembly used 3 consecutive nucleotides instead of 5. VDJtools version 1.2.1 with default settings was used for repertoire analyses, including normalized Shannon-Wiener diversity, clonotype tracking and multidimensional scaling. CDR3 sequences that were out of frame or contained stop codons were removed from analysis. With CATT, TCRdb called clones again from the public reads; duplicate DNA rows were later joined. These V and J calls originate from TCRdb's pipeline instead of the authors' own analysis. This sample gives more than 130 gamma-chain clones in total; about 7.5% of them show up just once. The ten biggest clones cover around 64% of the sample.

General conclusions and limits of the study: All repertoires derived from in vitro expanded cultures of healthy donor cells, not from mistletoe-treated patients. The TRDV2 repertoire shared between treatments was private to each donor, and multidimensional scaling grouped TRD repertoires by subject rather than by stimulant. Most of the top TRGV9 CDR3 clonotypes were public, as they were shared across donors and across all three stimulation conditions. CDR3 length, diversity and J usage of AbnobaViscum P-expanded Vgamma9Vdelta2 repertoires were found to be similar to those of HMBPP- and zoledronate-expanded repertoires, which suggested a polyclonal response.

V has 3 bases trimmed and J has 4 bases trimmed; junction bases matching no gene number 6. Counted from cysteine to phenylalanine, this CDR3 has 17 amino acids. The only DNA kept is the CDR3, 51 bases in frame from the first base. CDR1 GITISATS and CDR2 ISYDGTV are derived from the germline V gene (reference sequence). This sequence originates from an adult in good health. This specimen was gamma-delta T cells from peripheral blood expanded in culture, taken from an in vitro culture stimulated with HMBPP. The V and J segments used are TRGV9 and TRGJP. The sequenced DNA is TGTGCCTTGTGGGAGCCAAATCAAGAGTTGGGCAAAAAAATCAAGGTATTT. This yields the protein CALWEPNQELGKKIKVF.